A selection of T cell receptor beta chains follows, all from one sample in a study of T cell changes during pregnancy in multiple sclerosis. Generated by immunoSEQ multiplex PCR, the TCRdb table keeps only in-frame clones and is missing some. The table includes roughly 51,000 clones, roughly 92% detected once. Sequenced material: CD8+ T cells from peripheral blood mononuclear cells, taken before pregnancy. These receptors all come from a female donor with multiple sclerosis, enrolled in a pregnancy study. CDR3s include the opening cysteine and the closing phenylalanine or tryptophan. A D gene is named only where the DNA matches it firmly. The size of a clone is reported for some rows only, either as once, few or many, or as a class for expanded clones.

TRBJ2-7 | TRBD2 | NA | TRBV5-1 | TGCGCCAGCAGCCCGGGACTAGCGGACGAGCAGTACTTC | CASSPGLADEQYF
TRBJ2-3 | TRBD2 | NA | TRBV11-2 | TGTGCCAGCAGCTTAGTGGGGACTAGCGGGAGTACAGATACGCAGTATTTT | CASSLVGTSGSTDTQYF
TRBJ2-3 | NA | NA | TRBV27 | TGTGCCAGCAGTCCCAGGGGAGATACGCAGTATTTT | CASSPRGDTQYF
TRBJ2-1 | TRBD2 | NA | TRBV4-2 | TGTGCCAGCAGCCAAGATCCCCAACTAGCGGGAGAGACCTACAATGAGCAGTTCTTC | CASSQDPQLAGETYNEQFF
TRBJ2-1 | TRBD2 | many | TRBV19 | TGTGCCAGTAGGTTAGAACGAAGGCTAGCGGGAGGGCTCACCTACAATGAGCAGTTCTTC | CASRLERRLAGGLTYNEQFF
TRBJ2-7 | NA | NA | TRBV4-3 | TGCGCCAGCAGCCTAGATGGGCGGGAAGAATTCGAGCAGTACTTC | CASSLDGREEFEQYF
TRBJ2-1 | TRBD2 | NA | TRBV4-3 | TGCGCCAGCACCGCAGGCGGGACTAGCGGGAGAAATGAGCAGTTCTTC | CASTAGGTSGRNEQFF
TRBJ2-3 | NA | NA | TRBV15 | TGTGCCACCAGCAGGACACTAGAGATTAGCACAGATACGCAGTATTTT | CATSRTLEISTDTQYF
TRBJ2-1 | NA | NA | TRBV29-1 | TGCAGCACCCGCGCCGGCTCGGCACAGGAGCAGTTCTTC | CSTRAGSAQEQFF
TRBJ1-3 | TRBD1 | NA | TRBV2 | TGTGCCAGCAGTGAAGAGGGGACAGGTCGTGGCACCATATATTTT | CASSEEGTGRGTIYF
TRBJ2-7 | NA | NA | TRBV28 | TGTGCCAGCGGAAATTCGGTTAGGGAGTCCTACGAGCAGTACTTC | CASGNSVRESYEQYF
TRBJ2-3 | NA | NA | TRBV6-5 | TGTGCCAGCAGCCCCGGGACTTCTCGGAGGGATACGCAGTATTTT | CASSPGTSRRDTQYF
TRBJ1-1 | NA | NA | TRBV4-2 | TGTGCCAGCAGCCAAGAATTAACGGGGAACACTGAAGCTTTCTTT | CASSQELTGNTEAFF
TRBJ1-1 | NA | NA | TRBV9 | TGTGCCAGCAGCGTAGGTGGTACGGGTAAATCTGAAGCTTTCTTT | CASSVGGTGKSEAFF
TRBJ2-3 | TRBD1 | NA | TRBV7-3 | TGTGCCAGCAGCTTAGGACAGGGTAGCACAGATACGCAGTATTTT | CASSLGQGSTDTQYF
TRBJ2-3 | TRBD2 | NA | TRBV4-1 | TGCGCCAGCAGCCAAGCCGCTAGCGGGAGGCCCACAGATACGCAGTATTTT | CASSQAASGRPTDTQYF
TRBJ2-3 | TRBD2 | NA | TRBV6-6 | TGTGCCAGCACCAAGATTTCGGCGGGGGGGGATACGCAGTATTTT | CASTKISAGGDTQYF
TRBJ1-1 | NA | NA | TRBV2 | TGTGCCAGGCAGGGGTCCGGTATGAACACTGAAGCTTTCTTT | CARQGSGMNTEAFF
TRBJ1-1 | NA | NA | TRBV6-5 | TGTGCCAGCAGTCCTCCTAGGGAGTTCTTT | CASSPPREFF
TRBJ2-3 | NA | NA | TRBV28 | TGTGCCAGCAGTCTCAGCGTCCCCACCACAGATACGCAGTATTTT | CASSLSVPTTDTQYF
TRBJ1-1 | NA | once | TRBV27 | TGTGCCAGCAGTTCAGAACAGGGAAGGGGCACTGAAGCTTTCTTT | CASSSEQGRGTEAFF
TRBJ1-6 | NA | NA | TRBV5-1 | TGCGCCAGCAGCTTGTCTTCAGTAAAGATCTCCTATAATTCACCCCTCCACTTT | CASSLSSVKISYNSPLHF
TRBJ1-2 | TRBD1 | NA | TRBV11-2 | TGTGCCAGCAGCCCAACCCGGGACAGGGCTCTTTATGGCTACACCTTC | CASSPTRDRALYGYTF
TRBJ1-4 | TRBD1 | NA | TRBV6-1 | TGTGCCAGCAGTGAACTTGGACAGGGAAGTGAAAAACTGTTTTTT | CASSELGQGSEKLFF
TRBJ1-1 | NA | NA | TRBV5-6 | TGTGCCAGCAGCTTGGGGCAGGGCTCTGAAGCTTTCTTT | CASSLGQGSEAFF
TRBJ1-1 | NA | NA | TRBV6-4 | TGTGCCAGCAGTGACTCGGGGCCTACTGAAGCTTTCTTT | CASSDSGPTEAFF
TRBJ2-6 | NA | NA | TRBV5-6 | TGTGCCAGCAACTCGGGTGGGGCCAACGTCCTGACTTTC | CASNSGGANVLTF
TRBJ2-7 | TRBD2 | NA | TRBV4-3 | TGCGCCAGCAGCCAAGAAACCCGGACTAGCGGGAGCTACGAGCAGTACTTC | CASSQETRTSGSYEQYF
TRBJ2-1 | TRBD2 | NA | TRBV9 | TGTGCCAGCAGCGGGCCCAGGCTAGCGGGAGCGGCTGAGCAGTTCTTC | CASSGPRLAGAAEQFF
TRBJ2-7 | NA | NA | TRBV27 | TGTGCCAGCAGGGCAGGCTACGAGCAGTACTTC | CASRAGYEQYF
TRBJ1-3 | NA | NA | TRBV5-1 | TGCGCCAGCAGCACACAGGGTGACCACTCTGGAAACACCATATATTTT | CASSTQGDHSGNTIYF
TRBJ2-3 | NA | few | TRBV2 | TGTGCCAGCAGTGAAACGGGAACGGGGGTCTCTCATGGGGGGTGGACAGATACGCAGTATTTT | CASSETGTGVSHGGWTDTQYF
TRBJ2-1 | NA | NA | TRBV29-1 | TGCAGCATGAGCGAGATGGGCAATGAGCAGTTCTTC | CSMSEMGNEQFF
TRBJ1-1 | NA | NA | TRBV6-5 | TGTGCCAGCAGTCCTGGTGGGGGGACTGAAGCTTTCTTT | CASSPGGGTEAFF
TRBJ2-7 | TRBD2 | NA | TRBV30 | TGTGCCTGGAGCCGAGTAAAAGCGGGAGGTCTTCGATACGAGCAGTACTTC | CAWSRVKAGGLRYEQYF
TRBJ2-7 | TRBD2 | NA | TRBV6-5 | TGTGCCAGCAGCCCCGGACTAGCCCCCTACGAGCAGTACTTC | CASSPGLAPYEQYF
TRBJ2-5 | NA | once | TRBV7-9 | TGTGCCAGCAGCTTCAGGGTGGGGCCGGAGACCCAGTACTTC | CASSFRVGPETQYF
TRBJ1-1 | NA | NA | TRBV25-1 | TGTGCCAGCTTCCGGGGATCTGAAGCTTTCTTT | CASFRGSEAFF
TRBJ2-2 | NA | NA | TRBV27 | TGTGCCAGCAGTTTAACTACTTACACCGGGGAGCTGTTTTTT | CASSLTTYTGELFF
TRBJ2-7 | NA | NA | TRBV7-9 | TGTGCCAGCAGCTTGGGCCCCGAGCAGTACTTC | CASSLGPEQYF
TRBJ2-4 | NA | NA | TRBV6-5 | TGTGCCAGCAGTTACGGGGGGAAGGAAAACATTCAGTACTTC | CASSYGGKENIQYF
TRBJ2-1 | TRBD2 | NA | TRBV7-9 | TGTGCCAGCAGCGTCACTAGCGGGGACTACAATGAGCAGTTCTTC | CASSVTSGDYNEQFF
TRBJ1-4 | NA | NA | TRBV25-1 | TGTGCCAGCGAACCTGACGGACTTAATGAAAAACTGTTTTTT | CASEPDGLNEKLFF
TRBJ2-5 | TRBD2 | NA | TRBV5-4 | TGTGCCAGCAGAAGGTGGGCGGGAGAGGGCAGGGAGACCCAGTACTTC | CASRRWAGEGRETQYF
TRBJ2-7 | NA | NA | TRBV27 | TGTGCCAGCAGTGTCGCGACACATCCCTCCTACGAGCAGTACTTC | CASSVATHPSYEQYF
TRBJ1-1 | NA | NA | TRBV14 | TGTGCCAGCAGCCAAGATTGGCGGGGATGGGACACTGAAGCTTTCTTT | CASSQDWRGWDTEAFF
TRBJ2-7 | TRBD1 | NA | TRBV5-1 | TGCGCCAGCAGCTTGTTGTCAGGGGGCTTCTACGAGCAGTACTTC | CASSLLSGGFYEQYF
TRBJ1-1 | TRBD1 | NA | TRBV10-3 | TGTGCCATCAGGGACAGGGACAGGGGGGGGGTTGAAGCTTTCTTT | CAIRDRDRGGVEAFF
TRBJ2-6 | TRBD1 | few | TRBV4-3 | TGCGCCAGCAGCCAGGGGACAGGGGGAACTGGGGCCAACGTCCTGACTTTC | CASSQGTGGTGANVLTF
TRBJ2-1 | NA | once | TRBV28 | TGTGCCAGCAGTTTAGAACTGGAGGGTGAGCAGTTCTTC | CASSLELEGEQFF
TRBJ2-7 | NA | NA | TRBV10-2 | TGCGCCAGCAGTGCAGGTGTTACCTACGAGCAGTACTTC | CASSAGVTYEQYF
TRBJ2-7 | NA | NA | TRBV7-2 | TGTGCCAGCAGCTTAGGGCTCGGGGGCTACGAGCAGTACTTC | CASSLGLGGYEQYF
TRBJ1-3 | TRBD1 | NA | TRBV19 | TGTGCCACCTCTACAGGGGGCTCTGGAAACACCATATATTTT | CATSTGGSGNTIYF
TRBJ2-2 | NA | once | TRBV7-6 | TGTGCCAGCAGGCTGTCGGGGACCGGGGAGCTGTTTTTT | CASRLSGTGELFF
TRBJ2-7 | TRBD2 | NA | TRBV27 | TGTGCCAGCAGTTCTAGCGGGGCCTCCTACGAGCAGTACTTC | CASSSSGASYEQYF